Presented here are 15 T cell receptor beta chains from one specimen sequenced in a study of T cells in Graves' hyperthyroidism and ophthalmopathy. Amplification targeted TCR beta CDR3 regions from RNA transcripts. The TCR CDR3 was amplified in a first-round RT-PCR using the HTBI primer set. TCRdb ran MiXCR on the multiplex PCR reads and lists one entry per CDR3 protein. The top ten clones hold approximately 10% of a sample with hundreds of thousands of distinct CDR3 sequences, 38% of them seen once. The sequenced sample consisted of blood. The receptors shown here come from a man between 18 and 35 years old with Graves' hyperthyroidism.

Ten or more counts support this clonotype. The chain has TRBV7-8 and TRBJ2-5, with D possibly called TRBD1 or TRBD2 (5 bases each). V lost 4 bases and J 5 bases, leaving 14 bases between the germline ends. Germline lookup yields CDR1 SGHVS and CDR2 FQNEAQ. The CDR3 has 14 amino acids. In DNA form, the CDR3 reads TGTGCCAGCAGCTCCCCTTTGGGGGTGGAGACCCAGTACTTC. As protein: CASSSPLGVETQYF.

This clonotype has more than one count but fewer than ten. Compared with germline, one end of the junction differs, possibly owing to a read error. The chain uses TRBV9 and TRBJ2-2, with TRBD1 as a possible D gene (6 bases). The CDR3 has 14 amino acids. Germline CDR1 and CDR2: SGDLS and YYNGEE. CDR3 sequence (DNA): TGCGCCAGCAACCCGGGACAGAACACCGGGGAGCTGTTTTTT. It translates to CASNPGQNTGELFF.

There are many counts of this clonotype. The chain combines TRBV7-8 with TRBJ2-7; 7 bases are a match to TRBD1. The CDR3 length is 16 residues. Germline-derived CDR1 and CDR2 are SGHVS and FQNEAQ. V lost 2 bases and J lost 1; bases outside the gene matches: 8. CDR3 bases: TGTGCCAGCAGCTTACGAGCGACAGGGCGGTCCTACGAGCAGTACTTC. It specifies CASSLRATGRSYEQYF.

The V gene is TRBV12-3 or TRBV12-4, the J gene TRBJ2-7, with a weak D call TRBD1 (6 bases). V dropped 8 bases and J dropped 4 bases, with 18 bases sitting between them. The CDR3 loop spans 14 amino acids. CDR3 region: CASAETGGRYEQYF. In nucleotides, the CDR3 is TGTGCCAGCGCCGAGACAGGAGGTCGATACGAGCAGTACTTC.

The sample holds many counts of this clonotype. The DNA for the CDR3 is TGTGCCAGCAGCCGGATGGGAGTTGGCAATCAGCCCCAGCATTTT. This gives the protein CASSRMGVGNQPQHF. The chain recombines TRBV9 with TRBJ1-5; D is uncertain. V lost 4 bases to trimming and J lost 2 bases, with 13 bases between them. The CDR3 loop spans 15 amino acids. Germline V gene data show CDR1 as SGDLS and CDR2 as YYNGEE. The full variable domain, with the rest looked up from reference TRBV9 and TRBJ1-5, is DSGVTQTPKHLITATGQRVTLRCSPRSGDLSVYWYQQSLDQGLQFLIQYYNGEERAKGNILERFSAQQFPDLHSELNLSSLELGDSALYFCASSRMGVGNQPQHFGDGTRLSIL.

The chain combines TRBV7-2 with TRBJ2-5, with D perhaps matching TRBD2 (6 bases). Germline-derived CDR1 and CDR2 are SGHTA and FQGNSA. The CDR3 is 15 residues long. V was cut by 5 bases and J by 2 bases, with 15 bases left in between. For the CDR3, the DNA is TGTGCCAGCAGCCCCCAGGCGGGGCCTCAAGAGACCCAGTACTTC. This codes for CASSPQAGPQETQYF.

V usage is TRBV10-3 and J usage is TRBJ1-1; 7 bases map to TRBD1. The CDR3 loop spans 14 amino acids. The J segment lost 10 bases and the V segment lost 6 bases, leaving 14 bases of the junction unmatched. The germline gives CDR1 ENHRY, CDR2 SYGVKD. This chain's CDR3 is CAISFREGGTGAFF. The CDR3 DNA is TGTGCCATCAGCTTCAGGGAAGGGGGCACGGGAGCTTTCTTT.

This clonotype came up a few times. The genes are TRBV7-9 and TRBJ1-4, with 7 bases matching TRBD1. The CDR3 contains 15 residues. Germline trimming cut 3 bases from V and 7 bases from J; bases unmatched to any gene: 8. Germline values: CDR1 SEHNR, CDR2 FQNEAQ (reference sequence). The CDR3 region has the DNA TGTGCCAGCAGCTTTAAGACGACAGGGAGTGAAAAACTGTTTTTT. It translates to CASSFKTTGSEKLFF.

This clonotype was observed many times. The chain recombines TRBV29-1 with TRBJ2-2; TRBD1 aligns across 10 bases. This CDR3 spans 12 amino acids. Germline lookup yields CDR1 SQVTM and CDR2 ANQGSEA. The V segment lost 6 bases and the J segment 7 bases; nucleotides outside the gene matches: 2. The chain's CDR3 is CSVTGGIGELFF. CDR3 sequence (DNA): TGCAGCGTGACAGGGGGCATCGGGGAGCTGTTTTTT.

The rearrangement uses TRBV6-5 and TRBJ1-2; D might be TRBD1 (5 bases). CDR3 length equals 13 residues. Germline V gene lookup returns CDR1 MNHEY and CDR2 SVGAGI. V was cut by 7 bases and J by 3 bases, with 12 bases left in between. The CDR3 here is CASTPDSYYGYTF. CDR3 nucleotides: TGTGCCAGCACCCCTGACAGCTACTATGGCTACACCTTC.

The table lists this clonotype with many counts. The chain couples TRBV29-1 to TRBJ1-5; TRBD1 might be the D (5 bases). The CDR3 sequence is 12 residues long. V was cut by 6 bases and J by 4 bases, with 10 bases left in between. Germline values: CDR1 SQVTM, CDR2 ANQGSEA. CDR3 sequence reads: CSVGGGNQPQHF. CDR3 nucleotides: TGCAGCGTGGGGGGGGGGAATCAGCCCCAGCATTTT.

The gene calls are TRBV20-1 and TRBJ2-6, with a weak D call TRBD2 (5 bases). This CDR3 spans 15 amino acids. V lost 3 bases, J lost 2 bases, and 11 bases lay in between. Germline V gives CDR1 DFQATT, CDR2 SNEGSKA (reference sequence). The CDR3 sequence is CSASSVGTGANVLTF. CDR3 coding DNA: TGCAGTGCTAGTAGCGTAGGGACTGGGGCCAACGTCCTGACTTTC.

This clonotype has just one count. This sequence may be a read error, since a much larger clone differs from it by one base. The chain carries TRBV6-5 and TRBJ2-6; D is perhaps TRBD1 (6 bases). The germline V gene encodes CDR1 MNHEY and CDR2 SVGAGI. CDR3 length: 15 amino acids. The ends were cut back, 4 bases at V and 3 bases at J, with 10 bases in the middle. CDR3 loop: CASSSGHVGANVLTF. In DNA, the CDR3 is TGTGCCAGCAGTTCGGGACATGTTGGGGCCAACGTCCTGACTTTC.

This clonotype showed up just once. A much more abundant neighbour one base away suggests this may be a read error. V usage is TRBV2 and J usage is TRBJ1-4; D is undetermined. Germline CDR1 SNHLY, CDR2 FYNNEI. Trimming pared 2 bases from V and 8 bases from J, leaving 18 bases between. CDR3 length equals 16 residues. The CDR3 nucleotides read TGTGCCAGCAGTGAAACGTACGCGGCCTTAAGCGAAAAACTGTTTTTT. Protein product: CASSETYAALSEKLFF.

Only a few counts were recorded for this clonotype. The rearrangement uses TRBV6-1 and TRBJ1-5; TRBD1 might be the D (5 bases). This CDR3 contains 15 residues. Germline V lookup: CDR1 MNHNS, CDR2 SASEGT. V was shortened by 7 bases and J by 3 bases, with 16 bases between the two germline ends. The CDR3 coding sequence is TGTGCCAGCAACCAGTTACCTGGGGCCAATCAGCCCCAGCATTTT. Protein: CASNQLPGANQPQHF.